This TCR beta chain was sequenced during a study of blood T cell repertoires in COVID-19. Libraries were prepared by immunoSEQ multiplex PCR; TCRdb keeps only in-frame clonotypes and omits some of them. The sample lists 210,000 or so clones; more than 80% were seen once. There are 16 residues in the CDR3. V lost 3 bases and J lost 1; bases outside the gene matches: 8. Germline CDR1 and CDR2: MDHEN and SYDVKM. The specimen sequenced was peripheral blood. This clonotype originated in a woman aged 25 to 45 with COVID-19, enrolled during active disease. V usage is TRBV28 and J usage is TRBJ1-1; 7 bases map to TRBD1. The CDR3 DNA is TGTGCCAGCAGTTTTGACAGGGAGGTAAGGAACACTGAAGCTTTCTTT. It yields the protein CASSFDREVRNTEAFF.